This entry is about one TCR beta chain. CDR1 and CDR2 from the germline V gene are MGHRA and YSYEKL. The V end was cut by 0 bases, the J end by 2 bases, with 5 bases between. The CDR3 has 14 residues. TCRdb re-called the 5' RACE reads with MiXCR, one entry per CDR3 protein. The sample lists about 4,800 distinct CDR3 sequences, approximately 72% seen once, with 3.5% to 5% in the top ten. Treg sorting used a CD4+CD25+CD127-/low gate. Sequencing input: Tregs sorted from blood. The chain joins TRBV4-1 to TRBJ2-1; D gene ambiguous. The origin of this receptor is a female donor with breast cancer. The CDR3 here is CASSQESTYNEQFF. Written as DNA, the CDR3 is TGCGCCAGCAGCCAAGAAAGTACCTACAATGAGCAGTTCTTC.